What follows is one TCR beta chain and its context. The data were obtained in a study of T-cell memory formation after mild COVID-19. Study details: Clusters of TCRs were largely donor specific.

Using constant-segment primers, 5'RACE produced TCR alpha and TCR beta cDNA libraries carrying sample barcodes and UMIs. MiXCR, applied by TCRdb to the 5' RACE reads, yields one record per CDR3 protein. The sample consists of 140,000 to 150,000 distinct CDR3 sequences, 20% to 25% of them appearing once. Sequences were obtained from PBMCs or a T cell subset sorted from them (not recorded which). The TCR originated in an adult woman who had mild COVID-19 (a few samples of this study predate the infection). Cell type and time point are not known.

CDR3 residues: CASSRGGSLTDTQYF. The CDR3 nucleotides are TGTGCCAGCAGCCGAGGGGGGTCGCTGACAGATACGCAGTATTTT. This chain links TRBV12-3 or TRBV12-4 with TRBJ2-3; D assignment may be TRBD1 or TRBD2 (6 bases each). This CDR3 is 15 amino acids long. V dropped 6 bases and J dropped 3 bases, with 16 bases sitting between them.